This T cell receptor (beta chain) was observed in a study of monozygotic twins with inflammatory bowel disease. TCRdb re-called the 5' RACE reads; one entry per CDR3 protein, DNA not given. The ten most abundant clones cover approximately 5.4% of a sample with about 300,000 distinct CDR3 sequences. Comments on this clonotype: Its specificity is not known.

Study outcomes and limitations: Comparison of concordant versus discordant twins revealed no difference in repertoire similarity, possibly due to limited power. Healthy co-twins, by inverse Simpson, had higher TCRbeta diversity than their siblings with IBD.

Per germline, CDR1 MDHEN and CDR2 SYDVKM. The CDR3 consists of 13 residues. Sequencing was done on a sample of blood. The J gene is TRBJ2-7, the V gene TRBV28. The receptor's source is a human donor with ulcerative colitis or Crohn's disease, or a healthy co-twin of an affected twin (not recorded which). CDR3 loop: CASSSGVLYEQYF.